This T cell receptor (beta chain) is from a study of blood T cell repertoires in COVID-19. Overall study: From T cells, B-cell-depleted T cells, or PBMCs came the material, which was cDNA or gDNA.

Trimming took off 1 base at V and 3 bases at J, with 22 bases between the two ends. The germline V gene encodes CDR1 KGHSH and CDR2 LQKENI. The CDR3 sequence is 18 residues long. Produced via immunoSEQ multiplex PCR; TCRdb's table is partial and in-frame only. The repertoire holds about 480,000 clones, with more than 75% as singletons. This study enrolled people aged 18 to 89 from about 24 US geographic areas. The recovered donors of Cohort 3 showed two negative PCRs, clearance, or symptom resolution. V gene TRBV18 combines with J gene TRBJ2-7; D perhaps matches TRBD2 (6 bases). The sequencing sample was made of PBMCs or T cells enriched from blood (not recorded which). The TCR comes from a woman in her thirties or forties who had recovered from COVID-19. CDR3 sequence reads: CASSPQGVSGLTVYEQYF. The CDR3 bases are TGTGCCAGCTCACCACAGGGAGTTTCGGGACTCACGGTCTACGAGCAGTACTTC.